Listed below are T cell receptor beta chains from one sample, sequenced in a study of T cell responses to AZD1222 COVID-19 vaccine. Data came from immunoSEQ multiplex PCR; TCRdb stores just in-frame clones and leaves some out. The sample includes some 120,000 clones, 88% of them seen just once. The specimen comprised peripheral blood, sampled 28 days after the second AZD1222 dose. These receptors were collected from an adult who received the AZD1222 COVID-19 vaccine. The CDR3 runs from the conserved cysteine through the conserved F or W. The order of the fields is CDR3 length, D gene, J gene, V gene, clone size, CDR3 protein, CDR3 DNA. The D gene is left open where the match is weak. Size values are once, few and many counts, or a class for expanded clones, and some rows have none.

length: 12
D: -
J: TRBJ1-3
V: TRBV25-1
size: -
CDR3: CASSESGNTIYF
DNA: TGTGCCAGCAGTGAATCTGGAAACACCATATATTTT

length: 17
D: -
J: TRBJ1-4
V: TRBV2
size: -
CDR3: CASSEGSGRRGSGKLFF
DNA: TGTGCCAGCAGTGAAGGGTCAGGCCGGAGGGGATCTGGAAAACTGTTTTTT

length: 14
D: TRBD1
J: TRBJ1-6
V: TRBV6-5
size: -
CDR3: CASTGTGGQSPLHF
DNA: TGTGCCAGCACCGGGACAGGGGGCCAGTCACCCCTCCACTTT

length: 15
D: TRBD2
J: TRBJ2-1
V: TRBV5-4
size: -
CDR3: CASSSSGGAYNEQFF
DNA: TGTGCCAGCAGCTCCAGCGGGGGGGCCTACAATGAGCAGTTCTTC

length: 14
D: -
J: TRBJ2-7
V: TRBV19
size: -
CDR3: CASSIRREPYEQYF
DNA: TGTGCCAGTAGTATAAGACGGGAACCCTACGAGCAGTACTTC

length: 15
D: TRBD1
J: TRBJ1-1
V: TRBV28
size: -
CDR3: CASSFGGAGGTEAFF
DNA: TGTGCCAGCAGTTTCGGTGGCGCAGGGGGGACTGAAGCTTTCTTT

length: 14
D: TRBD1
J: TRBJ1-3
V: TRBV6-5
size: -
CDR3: CASSRDSSGNTIYF
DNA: TGTGCCAGCAGTCGGGACAGCTCTGGAAACACCATATATTTT

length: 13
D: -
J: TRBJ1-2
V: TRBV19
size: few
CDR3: CASSIDISHGYTF
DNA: TGTGCCAGTAGTATAGACATCTCCCACGGCTACACCTTC

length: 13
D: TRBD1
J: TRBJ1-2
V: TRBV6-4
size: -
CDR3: CASSRGGDYGYTF
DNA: TGTGCCAGCAGTCGAGGGGGCGACTATGGCTACACCTTC

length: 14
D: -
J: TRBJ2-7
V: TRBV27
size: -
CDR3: CASSLWGFGGEQYF
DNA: TGTGCCAGCAGTTTATGGGGTTTCGGGGGCGAGCAGTACTTC

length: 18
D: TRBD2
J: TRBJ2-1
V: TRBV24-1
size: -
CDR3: CATSDRSGGPNTYNEQFF
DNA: TGTGCCACCAGTGATCGTAGCGGGGGGCCCAACACCTACAATGAGCAGTTCTTC

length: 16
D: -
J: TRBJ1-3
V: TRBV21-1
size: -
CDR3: CAGSRRNYGTGNTIYF
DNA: TGTGCCGGCAGCAGGAGAAACTACGGGACTGGAAACACCATATATTTT

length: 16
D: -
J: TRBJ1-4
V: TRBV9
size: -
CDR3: CASSVGVTSPNEKLFF
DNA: TGTGCCAGCAGCGTCGGGGTCACCTCACCAAATGAAAAACTGTTTTTT

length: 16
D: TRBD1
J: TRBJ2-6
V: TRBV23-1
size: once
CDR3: CASSQGTDSGANVLTF
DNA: TGCGCCAGCAGTCAAGGGACAGACTCTGGGGCCAACGTCCTGACTTTC

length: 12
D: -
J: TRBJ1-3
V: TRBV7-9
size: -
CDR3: CATEVGGNTIYF
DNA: TGTGCCACCGAGGTGGGAGGAAACACCATATATTTT

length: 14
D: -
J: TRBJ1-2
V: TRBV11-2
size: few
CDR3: CASSLVLGWYGYTF
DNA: TGTGCCAGCAGCTTAGTACTGGGTTGGTATGGCTACACCTTC

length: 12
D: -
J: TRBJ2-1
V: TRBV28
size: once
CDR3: CASEWVAGEQFF
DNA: TGTGCCAGCGAATGGGTGGCGGGTGAGCAGTTCTTC

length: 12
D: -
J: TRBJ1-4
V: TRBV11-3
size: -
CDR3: CASSSQYEKLFF
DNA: TGTGCCAGCAGCTCCCAATACGAAAAACTGTTTTTT

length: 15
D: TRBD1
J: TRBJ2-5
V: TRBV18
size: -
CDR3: CASSPARQGGETQYF
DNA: TGTGCCAGCTCACCCGCCCGACAGGGGGGAGAGACCCAGTACTTC

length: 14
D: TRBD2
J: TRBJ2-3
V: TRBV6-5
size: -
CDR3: CASSSHSGDDTQYF
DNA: TGTGCCAGCAGTTCTCATAGCGGGGATGATACGCAGTATTTT

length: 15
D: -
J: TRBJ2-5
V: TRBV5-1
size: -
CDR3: CASSPGLTGYETQYF
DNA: TGCGCCAGCAGCCCGGGATTGACAGGCTATGAGACCCAGTACTTC

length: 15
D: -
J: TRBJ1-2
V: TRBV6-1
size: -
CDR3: CASSEPGERNYGYTF
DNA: TGTGCCAGCAGTGAACCCGGAGAGAGAAACTATGGCTACACCTTC

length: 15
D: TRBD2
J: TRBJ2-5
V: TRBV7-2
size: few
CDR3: CASSSRASGQETQYF
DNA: TGTGCCAGCAGCTCTCGTGCTAGCGGCCAAGAGACCCAGTACTTC

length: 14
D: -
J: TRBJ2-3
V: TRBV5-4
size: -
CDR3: CASQWNILADTQYF
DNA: TGTGCCAGCCAGTGGAATATCTTAGCAGATACGCAGTATTTT

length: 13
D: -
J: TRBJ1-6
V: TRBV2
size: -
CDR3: CASNAVPHSPLHF
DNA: TGTGCCAGCAACGCGGTTCCCCATTCACCCCTCCACTTT

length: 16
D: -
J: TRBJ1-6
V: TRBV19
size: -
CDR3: CASRDPGVKDNSPLHF
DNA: TGTGCCAGTAGAGACCCGGGAGTTAAGGATAATTCACCCCTCCACTTT

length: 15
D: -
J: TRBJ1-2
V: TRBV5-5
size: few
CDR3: CASSLEGQGTYGYTF
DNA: TGTGCCAGCAGCTTGGAGGGCCAGGGGACCTATGGCTACACCTTC

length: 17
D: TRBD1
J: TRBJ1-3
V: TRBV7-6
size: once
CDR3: CASSLAPGGSSGNTIYF
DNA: TGTGCCAGCAGCTTAGCGCCAGGGGGGAGCTCTGGAAACACCATATATTTT

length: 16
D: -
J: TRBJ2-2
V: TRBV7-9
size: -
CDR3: CASTPSSTPNTGELFF
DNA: TGTGCCAGCACCCCTAGTAGTACCCCGAACACCGGGGAGCTGTTTTTT

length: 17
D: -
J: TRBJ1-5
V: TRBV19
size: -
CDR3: CASCTQGLLNGNQPQHF
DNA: TGTGCCAGTTGTACCCAGGGGTTATTAAATGGCAATCAGCCCCAGCATTTT

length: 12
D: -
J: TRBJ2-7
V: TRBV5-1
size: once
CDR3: CASSWDGLEQYF
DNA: TGCGCCAGCAGCTGGGACGGTTTAGAGCAGTACTTC

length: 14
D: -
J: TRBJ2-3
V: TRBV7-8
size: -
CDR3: CASSIRSFPDTQYF
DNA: TGTGCCAGCAGCATACGGTCGTTTCCAGATACGCAGTATTTT

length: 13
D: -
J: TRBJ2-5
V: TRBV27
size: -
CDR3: CASRARVQETQYF
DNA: TGTGCCAGCAGGGCGAGGGTTCAAGAGACCCAGTACTTC

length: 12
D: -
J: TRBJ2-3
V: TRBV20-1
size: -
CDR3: CSASSSTDTQYF
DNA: TGCAGTGCTAGTAGCTCCACAGATACGCAGTATTTT

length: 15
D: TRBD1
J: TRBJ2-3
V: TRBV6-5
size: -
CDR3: CASSHGQGITDTQYF
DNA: TGTGCCAGCAGTCACGGACAGGGGATAACAGATACGCAGTATTTT

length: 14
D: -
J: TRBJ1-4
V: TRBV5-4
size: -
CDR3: CASSDAGFGEKLFF
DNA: TGTGCCAGCAGCGATGCAGGGTTTGGCGAAAAACTGTTTTTT

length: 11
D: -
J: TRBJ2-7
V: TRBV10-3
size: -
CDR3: CAISTTYEQYF
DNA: TGTGCCATCAGTACCACCTACGAGCAGTACTTC

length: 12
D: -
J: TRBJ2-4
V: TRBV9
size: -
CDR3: CASSVTGLVQYF
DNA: TGTGCCAGCAGCGTAACCGGACTTGTTCAATACTTC

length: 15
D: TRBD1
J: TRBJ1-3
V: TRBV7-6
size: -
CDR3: CASSYETGVGNTIYF
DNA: TGTGCCAGCAGTTATGAGACAGGGGTCGGAAACACCATATATTTT

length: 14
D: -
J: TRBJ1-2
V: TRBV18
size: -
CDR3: CASSPARTYYGYTF
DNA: TGTGCCAGCTCACCGGCCCGGACTTACTATGGCTACACCTTC

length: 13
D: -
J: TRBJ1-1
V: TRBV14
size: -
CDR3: CASSRTENTEAFF
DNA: TGTGCCAGCAGCCGTACAGAGAACACTGAAGCTTTCTTT

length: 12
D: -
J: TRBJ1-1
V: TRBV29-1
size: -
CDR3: CSASRGNTEAFF
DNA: TGCAGCGCTTCCAGGGGGAACACTGAAGCTTTCTTT

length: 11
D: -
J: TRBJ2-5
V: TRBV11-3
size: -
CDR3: CASSHEETQYF
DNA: TGTGCCAGCAGCCATGAAGAGACCCAGTACTTC

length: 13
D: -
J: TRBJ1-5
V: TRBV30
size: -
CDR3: CAWSEQTNQPQHF
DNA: TGTGCCTGGAGTGAACAGACGAATCAGCCCCAGCATTTT

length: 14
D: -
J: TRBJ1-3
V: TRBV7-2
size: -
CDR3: CASSLAGSGNTIYF
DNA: TGTGCCAGCAGCTTAGCAGGGTCTGGAAACACCATATATTTT

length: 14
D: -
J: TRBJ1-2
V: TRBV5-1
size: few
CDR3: CASSGRDDLRGYTF
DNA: TGCGCCAGCAGCGGGAGGGACGACCTCCGCGGCTACACCTTC

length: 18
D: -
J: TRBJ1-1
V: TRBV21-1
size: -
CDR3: CASSKKLGRRTGNTEAFF
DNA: TGTGCCAGCAGCAAAAAATTGGGGCGGCGGACTGGGAACACTGAAGCTTTCTTT

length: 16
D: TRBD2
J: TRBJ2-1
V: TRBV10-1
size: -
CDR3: CASSSGLAGGNNEQFF
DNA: TGCGCCAGCAGCTCCGGACTAGCGGGAGGGAACAATGAGCAGTTCTTC

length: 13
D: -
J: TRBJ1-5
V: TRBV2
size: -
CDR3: CASRGLDGQPQHF
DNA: TGTGCCAGCCGGGGACTGGACGGGCAGCCCCAGCATTTT

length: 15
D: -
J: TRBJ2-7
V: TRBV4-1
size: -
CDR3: CASSRLTVSSYEQYF
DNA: TGCGCCAGCAGCCGATTGACAGTTTCCTCCTACGAGCAGTACTTC

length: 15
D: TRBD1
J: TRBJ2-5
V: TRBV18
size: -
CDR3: CASSPRTGGRETQYF
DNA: TGTGCCAGCTCACCAAGGACAGGGGGCCGAGAGACCCAGTACTTC

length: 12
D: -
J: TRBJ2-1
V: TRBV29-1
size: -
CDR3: CSIGTAGNEQFF
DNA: TGCAGCATAGGGACGGCTGGGAATGAGCAGTTCTTC

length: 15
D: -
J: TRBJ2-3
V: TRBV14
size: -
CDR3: CASSPGRAEWDTQYF
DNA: TGTGCCAGCAGCCCGGGGAGAGCGGAATGGGATACGCAGTATTTT

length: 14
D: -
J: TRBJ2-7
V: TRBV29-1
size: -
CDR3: CSVGGRGVSYEQYF
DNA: TGCAGCGTTGGCGGCAGGGGGGTATCCTACGAGCAGTACTTC

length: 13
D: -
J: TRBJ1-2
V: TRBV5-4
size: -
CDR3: CASILDLAYGYTF
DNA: TGTGCCAGCATCCTGGACCTAGCCTATGGCTACACCTTC

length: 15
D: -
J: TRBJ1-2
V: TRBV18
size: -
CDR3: CASSPVVQGGIGYTF
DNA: TGTGCCAGCTCACCGGTTGTCCAGGGAGGTATTGGCTACACCTTC

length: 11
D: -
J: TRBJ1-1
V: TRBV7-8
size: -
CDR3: CASSLRGLAFF
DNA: TGTGCCAGCAGCTTACGCGGGTTGGCTTTCTTT

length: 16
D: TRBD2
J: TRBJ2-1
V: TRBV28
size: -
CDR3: CASSFGTSVTYNEQFF
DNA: TGTGCCAGCAGTTTTGGGACTAGCGTGACCTACAATGAGCAGTTCTTC

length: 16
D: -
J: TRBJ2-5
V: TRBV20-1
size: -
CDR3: CSASYVSGGPRETQYF
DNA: TGCAGTGCTAGTTATGTGTCCGGGGGCCCTCGGGAGACCCAGTACTTC